One sample yielded the 24 T cell receptor beta chains listed below, sequenced in a study of blood T cell repertoires in COVID-19. Libraries were prepared by immunoSEQ multiplex PCR; TCRdb keeps only in-frame clonotypes and omits some of them. Of about 13,000 clones listed, around four fifths are singletons. The specimen was peripheral blood. The receptors come from a woman aged 80 or over with acute or convalescent COVID-19.

The rearrangement joins TRBV27 to TRBJ1-5, with D possibly TRBD1 on 5 matching bases. The germline gives CDR1 MNHEY, CDR2 SMNVEV (reference sequence). Trimming took off 6 bases at V and 4 bases at J, with 10 bases between the two ends. The CDR3 has 13 amino acids. As DNA, the CDR3 is TGTGCCAGCAGACGGGGGGGGAATCAGCCCCAGCATTTT. Its protein is CASRRGGNQPQHF.

The chain links TRBV25-1 to TRBJ1-2; 10 nucleotides agree with TRBD1. The CDR3 runs to 14 residues. After removal of 4 bases from V and 7 bases from J, the junction contained 6 bases not matched to a gene. The germline gives CDR1 MGHDK, CDR2 SYGVNS. Here the CDR3 reads CASSVGTGERGYTF. The CDR3, as DNA: TGTGCCAGCAGTGTCGGGACAGGGGAGCGTGGCTACACCTTC.

The rearrangement links TRBV30 to TRBJ1-5; D not resolved. The V gene lost 3 bases and the J gene lost 4 bases, with 10 bases spanning the gap. Germline CDR1 and CDR2: GTSNPN and SVGIG (reference sequence). The CDR3 is 13 residues long. The CDR3, as DNA: TGTGCCTGGAGCGGTAGCCTAAATCAGCCCCAGCATTTT. As protein: CAWSGSLNQPQHF. The variable domain in full, with the rest retrieved from reference TRBV30 and TRBJ1-5, is SQTIHQWPATLVQPVGSPLSLECTVEGTSNPNLYWYRQAAGRGLQLLFYSVGIGQISSEVPQNLSASRPQDRQFILSSKKLLLSDSGFYLCAWSGSLNQPQHFGDGTRLSIL.

This clone has only a few counts. This chain uses TRBV4-1 with TRBJ1-5; TRBD1 might be the D (5 bases). V lost 1 base and J lost 4, with 11 bases in between. This CDR3 spans 15 amino acids. CDR1 is MGHRA, CDR2 YSYEKL, per germline. The CDR3 sequence: CASSQGWGENQPQHF. The CDR3 coding sequence is TGCGCCAGCAGCCAAGGGTGGGGGGAGAATCAGCCCCAGCATTTT.

The CDR3 DNA follows: TGCGCCAGCAGTCCCGGGTCGAACACCGGGGAGCTGTTTTTT. It specifies CASSPGSNTGELFF. V and J are TRBV5-1 and TRBJ2-2; the D is unclear. The germline gives CDR1 SGHRS, CDR2 YFSETQ. V shed 5 bases and J shed 0 bases, with 8 bases lying between them. CDR3 size: 14 residues.

This clone has more than one count but fewer than ten. This chain connects TRBV6-5 to TRBJ1-1, with D hard to call. V was trimmed by 6 bases and J by 4 bases, leaving 12 bases between them. Germline V gene lookup returns CDR1 MNHEY and CDR2 SVGAGI. The CDR3 spans 13 residues. CDR3: CASRRLLGTEAFF. The CDR3 DNA reads as TGTGCCAGCAGACGCTTACTTGGCACTGAAGCTTTCTTT.

The chain couples TRBV14 to TRBJ2-7; TRBD1 matches 8 bases. Germline CDR1 is SGHDN and CDR2 is FVKESK. The trim removed 4 bases at V and 2 bases at J, leaving 13 bases unmatched. This CDR3 has 17 residues. The CDR3 sequence: CASSPLGQGGPTYEQYF. CDR3 bases: TGTGCCAGCAGCCCTCTTGGACAGGGAGGCCCAACCTACGAGCAGTACTTC.

The rearrangement uses TRBV11-2 and TRBJ2-2, with 7 bases identical to TRBD1. Looked up from germline, CDR1 is SGHAT and CDR2 is FQNNGV. The trim removed 4 bases at V and 2 bases at J, leaving 4 bases unmatched. CDR3 length equals 15 residues. The CDR3 DNA reads TGTGCCAGCAGCTACCGGGACAGAAACACCGGGGAGCTGTTTTTT. Translation: CASSYRDRNTGELFF. Full variable domain (rest looked up from reference TRBV11-2 and TRBJ2-2): EAGVAQSPRYKIIEKRQSVAFWCNPISGHATLYWYQQILGQGPKLLIQFQNNGVVDDSQLPKDRFSAERLKGVDSTLKIQPAKLEDSAVYLCASSYRDRNTGELFFGEGSRLTVL.

The chain recombines TRBV5-1 with TRBJ2-1, with 12 positions matching TRBD2. Germline CDR1 SGHRS, CDR2 YFSETQ. The CDR3 spans 16 residues. The V gene end was trimmed by 3 bases and the J gene end by 9 bases; junction bases not matched to a gene: 10. The CDR3 DNA reads TGCGCCAGCAGCTCTCTACTAGCGGGGGGCCTCTCTGAGCAGTTCTTC. Amino acid sequence: CASSSLLAGGLSEQFF.

This chain connects TRBV5-1 to TRBJ1-3; 12 bases are shared with TRBD1. Per the germline V gene, CDR1 is SGHRS and CDR2 is YFSETQ. V lost 4 bases and J lost 8; bases outside the gene matches: 7. The CDR3 has 15 amino acids. This chain's CDR3 is CASSPGQGARDTIYF. In DNA, the CDR3 is TGCGCCAGCAGCCCGGGACAGGGGGCGCGGGACACCATATATTTT. Together with reference TRBV5-1 and TRBJ1-3, the CDR3 gives the full variable domain: KAGVTQTPRYLIKTRGQQVTLSCSPISGHRSVSWYQQTPGQGLQFLFEYFSETQRNKGNFPGRFSGRQFSNSRSEMNVSTLELGDSALYLCASSPGQGARDTIYFGEGSWLTVV.

CDR3: CASSLMSGGRADTQYF. CDR3 sequence (DNA): TGTGCCAGCAGCTTAATGTCAGGGGGCCGCGCAGATACGCAGTATTTT. This rearrangement joins TRBV7-3 to TRBJ2-3; 8 nucleotides match TRBD1. The CDR3 runs to 16 residues. Looked up from germline, CDR1 is SGHTA and CDR2 is FQGTGA. After removal of 1 base from V and 4 bases from J, the junction contained 7 bases not matched to a gene. Full variable domain (missing parts from reference TRBV7-3 and TRBJ2-3): GAGVSQTPSNKVTEKGKYVELRCDPISGHTALYWYRQSLGQGPEFLIYFQGTGAADDSGLPNDRFFAVRPEGSVSTLKIQRTERGDSAVYLCASSLMSGGRADTQYFGPGTRLTVL.

The J gene is TRBJ2-3, the V gene TRBV5-1; TRBD2 aligns across 13 bases. Germline V gene sequence: CDR1 SGHRS, CDR2 YFSETQ. The CDR3 has 16 amino acids. V lost 2 bases to trimming and J lost 1 base; unmatched junction nucleotides: 1. CDR3 residues: CASSFGLAGGTDTQYF. In DNA form, the CDR3 reads TGCGCCAGCAGCTTTGGACTAGCGGGGGGCACAGATACGCAGTATTTT. Full variable domain (remainder filled in from reference TRBV5-1 and TRBJ2-3): KAGVTQTPRYLIKTRGQQVTLSCSPISGHRSVSWYQQTPGQGLQFLFEYFSETQRNKGNFPGRFSGRQFSNSRSEMNVSTLELGDSALYLCASSFGLAGGTDTQYFGPGTRLTVL.

The chain has TRBV10-3 and TRBJ1-2, with D possibly being TRBD1 (6 bases). The CDR3 totals 15 residues. Per germline, CDR1 ENHRY and CDR2 SYGVKD. The ends were cut back, 2 bases at V and 2 bases at J, with 12 bases in the middle. The CDR3 region is CAISEGAGANYGYTF. The CDR3 region has the DNA TGTGCCATCAGTGAGGGGGCAGGGGCCAACTATGGCTACACCTTC.

This clone was counted once. The chain couples TRBV18 to TRBJ2-7; D not resolved. V dropped 0 bases and J dropped 3 bases, with 9 bases sitting between them. CDR1 is KGHSH and CDR2 is LQKENI in the germline V gene. The CDR3 loop spans 14 amino acids. CDR3 DNA sequence: TGTGCCAGCTCACCACCTCAGAATTACTACGAGCAGTACTTC. Amino acids: CASSPPQNYYEQYF.

The chain joins TRBV11-2 to TRBJ1-1; TRBD1 agrees at 7 bases. V trimming: 4 bases; J trimming: 1 base; junction bases outside the gene matches: 3. The germline V gene encodes CDR1 SGHAT and CDR2 FQNNGV. This CDR3 spans 14 amino acids. The CDR3 nucleotides read TGTGCCAGCAGCTCGGACAGGAGGAACACTGAAGCTTTCTTT. Protein: CASSSDRRNTEAFF.

The CDR3, as DNA: TGTGCCAGCAGCCGGACAGAGAGCTATGGCTACACCTTC. Encoded protein: CASSRTESYGYTF. The chain is built from TRBV3-1 (or the pseudogene TRBV3-2) and TRBJ1-2; D perhaps matches TRBD1 (6 bases). Germline CDR1 reads LGHDT; CDR2 reads YNNKEL (reference sequence). This CDR3 has 13 amino acids. V dropped 4 bases and J dropped 4 bases, with 10 bases sitting between them.

The chain joins TRBV7-2 to TRBJ2-7, with D possibly matching TRBD2 (6 bases). The CDR3 length is 11 residues. CDR1 SGHTA and CDR2 FQGNSA come from the germline V gene. V was clipped by 5 bases and J by 9 bases, with 11 bases between them. Here the CDR3 reads CASSERGLQYF. The CDR3, as DNA: TGTGCCAGCAGCGAACGGGGACTGCAGTACTTC. The full variable domain, its missing parts supplied by reference TRBV7-2 and TRBJ2-7, is GAGVSQSPSNKVTEKGKDVELRCDPISGHTALYWYRQSLGQGLEFLIYFQGNSAPDKSGLPSDRFSAERTGGSVSTLTIQRTQQEDSAVYLCASSERGLQYFGPGTRLTVT.

The chain combines TRBV29-1 with TRBJ1-1; D perhaps matches TRBD1 (6 bases). CDR1 is SQVTM, CDR2 ANQGSEA, per germline. The CDR3 consists of 12 residues. Trimming shortened V by 7 bases and J by 5 bases, and 14 bases separated the two germline ends. As DNA, the CDR3 is TGCAGCGCCAACAGGGTTTCTACTGAAGCTTTCTTT. Its translation: CSANRVSTEAFF.

This clone was counted once. V and J are TRBV19 and TRBJ2-3, with D perhaps TRBD2 (6 bases). Germline V gene lookup returns CDR1 LNHDA and CDR2 SQIVND (reference sequence). The CDR3 is made up of 16 amino acids. V shed 3 bases and J shed 1 base, with 14 bases lying between them. The DNA of the CDR3 is TGTGCCAGTAGTATGCCGGCGGGGTCGGGCACAGATACGCAGTATTTT. It specifies CASSMPAGSGTDTQYF.

The V and J genes are TRBV20-1 and TRBJ1-1; a weak D match, TRBD1 (5 bases). The V gene lost 5 bases and the J gene lost 7 bases, with 11 bases spanning the gap. Germline-derived CDR1 and CDR2 are DFQATT and SNEGSKA (reference sequence). The CDR3 consists of 11 residues. In nucleotides, the CDR3 is TGCAGTGCTGCGCCCGGGGGTGAAGCTTTCTTT. Amino acids: CSAAPGGEAFF.

V is TRBV11-2 and J is TRBJ2-5; 8 bases fit TRBD1. The V segment lost 2 bases and the J segment 3 bases; nucleotides outside the gene matches: 5. Germline lookup yields CDR1 SGHAT and CDR2 FQNNGV. This CDR3 region has 15 residues. The CDR3 region is CASSLRPGGKETQYF. CDR3 nucleotides: TGTGCCAGCAGCTTAAGGCCAGGGGGCAAAGAGACCCAGTACTTC.

The V call is TRBV5-4, the J call TRBJ1-1, with D perhaps TRBD1 (6 bases). Trimming removed 1 base at V and 4 bases at J, with 17 bases between. CDR1 is SGHNT, CDR2 YYREEE, per germline (reference sequence). This CDR3 spans 16 amino acids. This CDR3 reads CASSLINRLGGTEAFF. The CDR3 DNA is TGTGCCAGCAGCTTGATCAATCGTTTAGGGGGCACTGAAGCTTTCTTT.

The chain uses TRBV7-6 and TRBJ2-3; D is possibly TRBD2 (6 bases). Trimming removed 4 bases from V and 1 base from J, with 15 bases in between. Germline V gene lookup returns CDR1 SGHVS and CDR2 FNYEAQ. There are 16 residues in the CDR3. CDR3 sequence reads: CASSSPPGLRTDTQYF. In DNA, the CDR3 is TGTGCCAGCAGCTCCCCTCCGGGACTCCGCACAGATACGCAGTATTTT.

The chain has TRBV4-1 and TRBJ2-2; D perhaps matches TRBD1 (6 bases). This CDR3 is built from 16 residues. V shed 2 bases and J shed 1 base, with 11 bases lying between them. Germline CDR1 is MGHRA and CDR2 is YSYEKL. The CDR3 region is CASSQNRALNTGELFF. CDR3 nucleotide sequence: TGCGCCAGCAGCCAAAACAGGGCTTTGAACACCGGGGAGCTGTTTTTT.